This is a list of T cell receptor beta chains from one sample in a study of blood T cell repertoires in COVID-19. Measured with immunoSEQ multiplex PCR; TCRdb has only the in-frame clones, and not every one. The sample holds 250,000 to 300,000 clones, approximately 90% seen once. Material: PBMCs or T cells enriched from blood (not recorded which). The origin of the receptors is a woman in her thirties or forties with acute COVID-19. Each CDR3 is given with its conserved first and last residue. A D gene is named only where the DNA matches it firmly. Only part of the rows carry a size: once, few, many, or a class if the clone is expanded.

V gene,D gene,J gene,clone size,CDR3 protein,CDR3 DNA
TRBV6-2/TRBV6-3,.,TRBJ1-4,once,CASSYGQWPQVDEKLFF,TGTGCCAGCAGTTACGGGCAGTGGCCCCAGGTTGATGAAAAACTGTTTTTT
TRBV4-1,.,TRBJ2-3,.,CASSQGPYSTDTQYF,TGCGCCAGCAGCCAAGGGCCTTATAGCACAGATACGCAGTATTTT
TRBV5-1,TRBD1,TRBJ1-2,once,CASSLATAGGHRKGYTF,TGCGCCAGCAGCTTGGCCACGGCAGGGGGCCATCGCAAGGGCTACACCTTC
TRBV6-5,.,TRBJ2-7,.,CASILGYPLYEQYF,TGTGCCAGCATACTAGGATATCCCCTCTACGAGCAGTACTTC
TRBV28,.,TRBJ2-1,.,CASSPPPPGNEQFF,TGTGCCAGCAGTCCCCCCCCGCCCGGCAATGAGCAGTTCTTC
TRBV9,.,TRBJ1-6,.,CASSVGRDNSPLHF,TGTGCCAGCAGCGTGGGGAGGGATAATTCACCCCTCCACTTT
TRBV6-2/TRBV6-3,.,TRBJ2-1,.,CASSFGGTHNEQFF,TGTGCCAGTAGTTTCGGGGGGACACACAATGAGCAGTTCTTC
TRBV3-1/TRBV3-2,TRBD2,TRBJ2-3,.,CASSHQRGGQDTQYF,TGTGCCAGCAGCCATCAGCGGGGGGGTCAAGATACGCAGTATTTT
TRBV28,.,TRBJ1-5,.,CASSSGQGNQPQHF,TGTGCCAGCAGTTCGGGTCAAGGCAATCAGCCCCAGCATTTT
TRBV28,TRBD1,TRBJ1-2,.,CAIRPSAGQAYGYTF,TGTGCCATCCGTCCTTCGGCCGGACAGGCGTATGGCTACACCTTC
TRBV30,.,TRBJ1-2,few,CAWSPTGYGYTF,TGTGCCTGGAGTCCGACAGGCTATGGCTACACCTTC
TRBV2,.,TRBJ2-7,.,CASSFDSLYEQYF,TGTGCCAGCAGTTTCGACAGTTTGTACGAGCAGTACTTC
TRBV6-1,.,TRBJ2-4,.,CASSETPQGAKNIQYF,TGTGCCAGCAGTGAAACCCCCCAGGGAGCCAAAAACATTCAGTACTTC
TRBV28,TRBD2,TRBJ2-1,.,CASSQASGGYNEQFF,TGTGCCAGCAGTCAAGCTAGCGGGGGGTACAATGAGCAGTTCTTC
TRBV30,TRBD2,TRBJ2-7,.,CAWRSGGGVYEQYF,TGTGCCTGGAGATCTGGCGGGGGGGTCTACGAGCAGTACTTC
TRBV3-1/TRBV3-2,.,TRBJ1-2,.,CASSQDRWGRAFHYTF,TGTGCCAGCAGCCAAGATAGGTGGGGCAGGGCCTTCCACTACACCTTC
TRBV28,.,TRBJ2-1,.,CASALGAVYNEQFF,TGTGCCAGCGCCTTAGGGGCAGTCTACAATGAGCAGTTCTTC
TRBV7-8,TRBD2,TRBJ2-1,.,CASSPPYRGATSGGEYNEQFF,TGTGCCAGCAGCCCGCCATACAGGGGCGCGACTAGCGGGGGGGAGTACAATGAGCAGTTCTTC
TRBV18,TRBD1,TRBJ1-2,.,CASSPGQSNYGYTF,TGTGCCAGCTCGCCGGGACAGTCTAACTATGGCTACACCTTC
TRBV27,.,TRBJ2-2,.,CASSFIPPSFANTGELFF,TGTGCCAGCAGTTTTATCCCACCTAGCTTCGCGAACACCGGGGAGCTGTTTTTT
TRBV7-3,TRBD1,TRBJ2-7,.,CASSSRQGGEQYF,TGTGCCAGCAGCTCCCGACAGGGGGGCGAGCAGTACTTC
TRBV28,TRBD1,TRBJ1-1,.,CASSLSPPTGAIGTFF,TGTGCCAGCAGTTTAAGCCCCCCGACAGGGGCTATAGGGACTTTCTTT
TRBV19,.,TRBJ2-1,.,CASKDGRSRVYEQFF,TGTGCCAGTAAGGATGGGAGATCTAGGGTCTATGAGCAGTTCTTC
TRBV2,.,TRBJ1-4,.,CASNQGGEKLFF,TGTGCCAGCAATCAGGGCGGAGAAAAACTGTTTTTT
TRBV7-3,.,TRBJ2-2,.,CASRGANTGELFF,TGTGCCAGCAGGGGCGCGAACACCGGGGAGCTGTTTTTT
TRBV10-3,.,TRBJ1-2,.,CAISVSGGGNGYTF,TGTGCCATCAGTGTCAGCGGGGGCGGAAATGGCTACACCTTC
TRBV19,TRBD2,TRBJ2-3,.,CASKSPGLAGATDTQYF,TGTGCCAGTAAAAGTCCGGGACTAGCGGGAGCCACAGATACGCAGTATTTT
TRBV6-7,TRBD2,TRBJ2-3,.,CASDQTLSGGIDTQYF,TGTGCCAGCGACCAGACATTAAGCGGGGGTATAGATACGCAGTATTTT
TRBV2,TRBD2,TRBJ2-1,.,CASSLAGGRTEQFF,TGTGCCAGCAGTCTAGCGGGAGGTCGGACTGAGCAGTTCTTC
TRBV28,TRBD2,TRBJ2-1,.,CASLRGGRNEQFF,TGTGCCAGCCTACGGGGGGGCCGAAATGAGCAGTTCTTC
TRBV7-3,TRBD2,TRBJ2-1,.,CASSLGVAGRYNEQFF,TGTGCCAGCAGCTTAGGGGTAGCGGGGAGATACAATGAGCAGTTCTTC
TRBV5-4,.,TRBJ2-1,.,CASSKDRPEQFF,TGTGCCAGCAGCAAGGACAGACCTGAGCAGTTCTTC
TRBV25-1,.,TRBJ1-6,.,CASGGRDYNSPLHF,TGTGCCAGCGGGGGCAGGGACTATAATTCACCCCTCCACTTT
TRBV7-9,.,TRBJ2-7,.,CASSAQYEQYF,TGTGCCAGCAGCGCCCAGTACGAGCAGTACTTC
TRBV4-2,TRBD1,TRBJ1-2,.,CASSQFLTGQGYGYTF,TGTGCCAGCAGCCAATTCCTGACGGGACAGGGTTATGGCTACACCTTC
TRBV2,.,TRBJ2-7,.,CASSLQGNYEQYF,TGTGCCAGCAGTCTACAGGGAAACTACGAGCAGTACTTC
TRBV18,.,TRBJ2-1,.,CASSPPGAGAGYNEQFF,TGTGCCAGCTCACCACCGGGGGCGGGAGCAGGCTACAATGAGCAGTTCTTC
TRBV24-1,.,TRBJ2-2,.,CATSDLKSQGRTGELFF,TGTGCCACCAGTGATTTAAAGAGTCAGGGGCGGACCGGGGAGCTGTTTTTT
TRBV18,.,TRBJ2-3,.,CASSPTGTPSTDTQYF,TGTGCCAGCTCACCAACAGGAACCCCTAGCACAGATACGCAGTATTTT
TRBV9,.,TRBJ2-2,.,CASSASGELFF,TGTGCCAGCAGCGCCTCTGGGGAGCTGTTTTTT
TRBV18,TRBD2,TRBJ2-7,.,CASSPLPPTSGREYEQYF,TGTGCCAGCTCACCGCTCCCACCTACTAGCGGGAGGGAGTACGAGCAGTACTTC
TRBV6-2/TRBV6-3,TRBD1,TRBJ1-4,.,CASSSPGQRSQKLFF,TGTGCCAGCAGTTCGCCGGGACAGAGAAGTCAAAAACTGTTTTTT
TRBV5-1,.,TRBJ2-1,.,CASSSGDEQFF,TGCGCCAGCAGCTCAGGGGATGAGCAGTTCTTC
TRBV5-8,TRBD2,TRBJ2-4,.,CASKATSGNDIQYF,TGTGCCAGCAAGGCGACTAGCGGGAATGACATTCAGTACTTC
TRBV7-2,TRBD1,TRBJ1-4,.,CASSRTGATNEKLFF,TGTGCCAGCAGCCGGACAGGGGCAACTAATGAAAAACTGTTTTTT
TRBV19,.,TRBJ2-7,.,CASQEKDRTYEQYF,TGTGCCAGCCAGGAGAAGGACAGAACCTACGAGCAGTACTTC
TRBV1,.,TRBJ2-3,.,CTSAGGTDTQYF,TGCACCAGCGCAGGGGGCACAGATACGCAGTATTTT
TRBV7-2,TRBD2,TRBJ2-6,.,CASSGGLAGGAGANVLTF,TGTGCCAGCAGCGGGGGACTAGCGGGAGGGGCAGGGGCCAACGTCCTGACTTTC
TRBV7-3,TRBD2,TRBJ2-3,.,CASSLAGGIKDTQYF,TGTGCCAGCAGCCTAGCGGGGGGTATTAAAGATACGCAGTATTTT